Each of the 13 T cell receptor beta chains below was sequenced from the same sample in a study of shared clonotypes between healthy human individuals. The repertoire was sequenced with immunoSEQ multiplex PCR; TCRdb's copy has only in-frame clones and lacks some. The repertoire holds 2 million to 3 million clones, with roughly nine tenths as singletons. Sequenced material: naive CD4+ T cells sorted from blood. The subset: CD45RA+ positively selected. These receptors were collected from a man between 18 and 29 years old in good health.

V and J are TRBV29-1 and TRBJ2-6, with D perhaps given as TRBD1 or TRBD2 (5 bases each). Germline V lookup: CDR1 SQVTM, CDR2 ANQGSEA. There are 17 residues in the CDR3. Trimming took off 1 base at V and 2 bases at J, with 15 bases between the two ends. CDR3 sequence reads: CSVEARGNTAGANVLTF. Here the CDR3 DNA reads TGCAGCGTTGAAGCGAGGGGAAACACCGCTGGGGCCAACGTCCTGACTTTC.

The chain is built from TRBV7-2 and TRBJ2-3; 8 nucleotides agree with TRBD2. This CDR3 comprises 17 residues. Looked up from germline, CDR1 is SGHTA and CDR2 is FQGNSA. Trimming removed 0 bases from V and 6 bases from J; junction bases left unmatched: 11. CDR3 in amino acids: CASSLARSGSSVDTQYF. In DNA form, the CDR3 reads TGTGCCAGCAGCTTAGCGAGGAGCGGGAGCTCGGTGGATACGCAGTATTTT.

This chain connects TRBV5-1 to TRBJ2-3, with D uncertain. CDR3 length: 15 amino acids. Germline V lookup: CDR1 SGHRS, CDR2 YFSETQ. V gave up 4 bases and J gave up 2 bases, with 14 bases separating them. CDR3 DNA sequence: TGCGCCAGCAGCAGTGACGGATATCTCACAGATACGCAGTATTTT. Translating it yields CASSSDGYLTDTQYF.

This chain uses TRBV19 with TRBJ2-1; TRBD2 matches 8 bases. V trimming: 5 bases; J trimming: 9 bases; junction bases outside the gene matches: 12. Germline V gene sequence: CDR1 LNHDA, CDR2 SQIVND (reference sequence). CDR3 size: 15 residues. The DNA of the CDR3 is TGTGCCAGTAGTCCCTTAGGACTAGCCAGCCCTGAGCAGTTCTTC. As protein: CASSPLGLASPEQFF.

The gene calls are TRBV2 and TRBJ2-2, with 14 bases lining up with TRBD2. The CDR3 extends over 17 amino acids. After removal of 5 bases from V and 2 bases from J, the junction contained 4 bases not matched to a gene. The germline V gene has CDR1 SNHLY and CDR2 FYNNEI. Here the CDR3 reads CASSPGLAGGNTGELFF. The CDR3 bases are TGTGCCAGCAGTCCTGGACTAGCGGGGGGTAACACCGGGGAGCTGTTTTTT.

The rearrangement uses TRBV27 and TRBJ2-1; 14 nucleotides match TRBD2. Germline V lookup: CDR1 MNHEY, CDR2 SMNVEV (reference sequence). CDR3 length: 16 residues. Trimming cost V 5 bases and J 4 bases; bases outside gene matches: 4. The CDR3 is CASSRGLAGAYNEQFF. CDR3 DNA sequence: TGTGCCAGCAGTAGGGGACTAGCGGGAGCTTACAATGAGCAGTTCTTC.

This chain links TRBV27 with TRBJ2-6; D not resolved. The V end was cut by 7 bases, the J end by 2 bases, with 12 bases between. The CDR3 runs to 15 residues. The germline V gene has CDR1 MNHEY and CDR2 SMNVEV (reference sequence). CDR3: CASTRVSAGANVLTF. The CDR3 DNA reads TGTGCCAGCACAAGGGTCTCAGCTGGGGCCAACGTCCTGACTTTC.

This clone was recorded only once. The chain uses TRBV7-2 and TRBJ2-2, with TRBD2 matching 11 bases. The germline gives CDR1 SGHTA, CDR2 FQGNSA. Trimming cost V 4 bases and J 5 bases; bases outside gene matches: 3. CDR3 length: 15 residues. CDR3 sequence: CASSYTSGGTGELFF. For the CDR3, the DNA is TGTGCCAGCAGCTATACTAGCGGGGGAACCGGGGAGCTGTTTTTT. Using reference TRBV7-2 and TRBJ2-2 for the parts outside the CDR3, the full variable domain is GAGVSQSPSNKVTEKGKDVELRCDPISGHTALYWYRQSLGQGLEFLIYFQGNSAPDKSGLPSDRFSAERTGGSVSTLTIQRTQQEDSAVYLCASSYTSGGTGELFFGEGSRLTVL.

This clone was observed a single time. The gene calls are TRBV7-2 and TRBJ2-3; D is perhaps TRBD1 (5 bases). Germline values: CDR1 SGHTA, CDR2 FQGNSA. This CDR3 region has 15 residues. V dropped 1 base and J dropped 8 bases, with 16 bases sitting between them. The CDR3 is CASSLVWSLGATQYF. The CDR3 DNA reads TGTGCCAGCAGCTTAGTGTGGTCGTTAGGGGCTACGCAGTATTTT.

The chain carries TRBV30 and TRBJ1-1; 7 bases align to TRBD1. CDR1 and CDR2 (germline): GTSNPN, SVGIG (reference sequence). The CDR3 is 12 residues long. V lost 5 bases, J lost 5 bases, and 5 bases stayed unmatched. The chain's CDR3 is CAWGQVRTEAFF. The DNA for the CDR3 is TGTGCCTGGGGACAGGTCAGAACTGAAGCTTTCTTT.

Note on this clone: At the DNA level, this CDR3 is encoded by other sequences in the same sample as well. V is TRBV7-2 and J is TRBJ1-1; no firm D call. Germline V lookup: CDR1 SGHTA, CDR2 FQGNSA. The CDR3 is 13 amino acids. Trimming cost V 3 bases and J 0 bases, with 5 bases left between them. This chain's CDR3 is CASSFRLNTEAFF. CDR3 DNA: TGTGCCAGCAGCTTTCGGCTGAACACTGAAGCTTTCTTT.

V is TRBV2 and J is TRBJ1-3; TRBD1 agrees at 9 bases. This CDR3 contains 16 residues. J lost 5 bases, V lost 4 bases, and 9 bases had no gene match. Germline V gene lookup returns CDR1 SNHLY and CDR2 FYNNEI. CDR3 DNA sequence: TGTGCCAGCAGTGGGATATTGACAGGGGGAAGAAACACCATATATTTT. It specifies CASSGILTGGRNTIYF.

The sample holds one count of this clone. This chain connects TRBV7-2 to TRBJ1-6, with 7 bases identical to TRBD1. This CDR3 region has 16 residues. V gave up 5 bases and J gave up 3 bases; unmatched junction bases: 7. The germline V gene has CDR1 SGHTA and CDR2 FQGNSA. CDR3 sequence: CASSHPDRDYNSPLHF. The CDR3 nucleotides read TGTGCCAGCAGCCACCCCGACAGGGACTATAATTCACCCCTCCACTTT.